Below, 21 T cell receptor beta chains from the same sample are listed, as sequenced in a study of shared clonotypes between healthy human individuals. TCRdb's table, derived via immunoSEQ multiplex PCR, lists solely in-frame clones and lacks some. The data show a few million clones, approximately 95% seen once. The sequencing input was naive CD4+ T cells from PBMCs. Subset in this sample: CD45RA+ positively selected. Receptor source: a young man in good health. Some clones in this sample may be carry-over from other donors' samples.

The chain combines TRBV19 with TRBJ2-1, with 10 bases fitting TRBD2. The CDR3 loop spans 15 amino acids. After removal of 7 bases from V and 4 bases from J, the junction contained 7 bases not matched to a gene. Looked up from germline, CDR1 is LNHDA and CDR2 is SQIVND (reference sequence). CDR3 in DNA: TGTGCCAGTAATGTGGTAGCGGGAGGTTACAATGAGCAGTTCTTC. Its translation is CASNVVAGGYNEQFF.

The rearrangement links TRBV4-3 to TRBJ1-2; tentative D call: TRBD1 (5 bases). This CDR3 has 17 residues. Trimming left V 0 bases short and J 8 bases short, with 22 bases between. Germline CDR1 reads LGHNA; CDR2 reads YSLEER. CDR3 sequence: CASSQDIRGRDMDGYTF. CDR3 nucleotides: TGCGCCAGCAGCCAAGATATTAGGGGCAGGGATATGGACGGCTACACCTTC.

This chain joins TRBV7-2 and TRBJ2-5; D tentatively fits TRBD1 or TRBD2 (7 bases each). Germline V gene lookup returns CDR1 SGHTA and CDR2 FQGNSA. V gave up 1 base and J gave up 5 bases, with 17 bases separating them. This CDR3 is 16 amino acids long. CDR3 protein: CASSLVAGGGVETQYF. The CDR3 DNA is TGTGCCAGCAGCTTAGTGGCAGGGGGAGGGGTGGAGACCCAGTACTTC.

The J gene is TRBJ2-1, the V gene TRBV28; 7 nucleotides align to TRBD1. The germline V gene encodes CDR1 MDHEN and CDR2 SYDVKM. The V and J ends lost 6 bases and 6 bases, in that order; junction bases with no gene match: 8. The CDR3 spans 14 residues. The DNA of the CDR3 is TGTGCCAGCAGACCGACAGGGTTCATCAATGAGCAGTTCTTC. It yields the protein CASRPTGFINEQFF.

The chain joins TRBV6-5 to TRBJ2-2; D is perhaps TRBD1 (6 bases). Between the trimmed V and J ends, which lost 7 bases and 4 bases, there was a span of 16 bases. Germline lookup yields CDR1 MNHEY and CDR2 SVGAGI. This CDR3 has 15 residues. The CDR3 is CASTLRQGGTGELFF. The DNA for the CDR3 is TGTGCCAGCACCCTGCGCCAAGGGGGCACCGGGGAGCTGTTTTTT.

V gene TRBV20-1 combines with J gene TRBJ2-7; D gene ambiguous. Germline values: CDR1 DFQATT, CDR2 SNEGSKA (reference sequence). The V end was cut by 3 bases, the J end by 8 bases, with 11 bases between. The CDR3 is 11 amino acids. CDR3 DNA sequence: TGCAGTGCTAGTAGTTCTTCGCAGCAGTACTTC. This sequence encodes CSASSSSQQYF.

The chain has TRBV5-1 and TRBJ1-3; the D is unclear. The germline V gene encodes CDR1 SGHRS and CDR2 YFSETQ. The germline V and J ends were trimmed by 7 bases and 0 bases, with 11 bases remaining between them. The length of the CDR3 is 14 residues. CDR3 DNA sequence: TGCGCCAGCGCGGAGGGTAACTCTGGAAACACCATATATTTT. Its protein product is CASAEGNSGNTIYF. Looking up the rest from reference TRBV5-1 and TRBJ1-3 gives the full variable domain: KAGVTQTPRYLIKTRGQQVTLSCSPISGHRSVSWYQQTPGQGLQFLFEYFSETQRNKGNFPGRFSGRQFSNSRSEMNVSTLELGDSALYLCASAEGNSGNTIYFGEGSWLTVV.

A remark on this clone: Within the sample, other DNA sequences also encode this same CDR3. The chain joins TRBV7-2 to TRBJ1-2; no reliable D call. Trimming stripped 1 base from V and 0 bases from J, with 6 bases between. CDR1 and CDR2 from the germline V gene are SGHTA and FQGNSA. The CDR3 contains 14 residues. This CDR3 is CASSLGRANYGYTF. CDR3 in DNA: TGTGCCAGCAGCTTAGGGAGAGCTAACTATGGCTACACCTTC.

The chain is built from TRBV19 and TRBJ2-5; D gene uncertain. V dropped 3 bases and J dropped 4 bases, with 9 bases sitting between them. The CDR3 has 13 amino acids. Germline CDR1 reads LNHDA; CDR2 reads SQIVND (reference sequence). CDR3 bases: TGTGCCAGTAGTATTCGCGAAAGAGAGACCCAGTACTTC. Amino acids: CASSIRERETQYF. Full variable domain (rest looked up from reference TRBV19 and TRBJ2-5): DGGITQSPKYLFRKEGQNVTLSCEQNLNHDAMYWYRQDPGQGLRLIYYSQIVNDFQKGDIAEGYSVSREKKESFPLTVTSAQKNPTAFYLCASSIRERETQYFGPGTRLLVL.

The gene calls are TRBV5-1 and TRBJ2-7; D is ambiguous. Germline loops: CDR1 SGHRS, CDR2 YFSETQ. The CDR3 has 14 amino acids. V lost 1 base, J lost 9 bases, and 17 bases lay in between. The CDR3 reads CASSLTAAQLGQYF. In DNA form, the CDR3 reads TGCGCCAGCAGCTTGACAGCCGCCCAACTCGGGCAGTACTTC.

This sequence joins TRBV28 and TRBJ2-2, with 9 bases that match TRBD2. Germline V CDR1 and CDR2: MDHEN, SYDVKM. Trimming removed 3 bases from V and 4 bases from J; junction bases left unmatched: 12. This CDR3 has 18 residues. Here the CDR3 reads CASSLVVAGVRSTGELFF. The CDR3 DNA is TGTGCCAGCAGTTTGGTAGTAGCGGGAGTAAGGAGCACCGGGGAGCTGTTTTTT.

The V call is TRBV30, the J call TRBJ2-1; D may be TRBD2 (6 bases). V gave up 2 bases and J gave up 10 bases, with 18 bases separating them. The CDR3 runs 14 residues. Germline V lookup: CDR1 GTSNPN, CDR2 SVGIG (reference sequence). The CDR3 sequence is CAWSTGLSAAEQFF. CDR3 nucleotides: TGTGCCTGGAGTACAGGACTAAGCGCAGCCGAGCAGTTCTTC.

This rearrangement joins TRBV12-5 to TRBJ2-5, with D hard to call. The CDR3 totals 13 residues. Germline loops: CDR1 LGHNT, CDR2 FRNRAP. V lost 4 bases to trimming and J lost 1 base, with 7 bases between them. The CDR3 DNA reads as TGTGCTAGTGGTTGGCGCATCCAAGAGACCCAGTACTTC. Translation gives CASGWRIQETQYF. Based on the CDR3 plus reference TRBV12-5 and TRBJ2-5, the full variable domain is DARVTQTPRHKVTEMGQEVTMRCQPILGHNTVFWYRQTMMQGLELLAYFRNRAPLDDSGMPKDRFSAEMPDATLATLKIQPSEPRDSAVYFCASGWRIQETQYFGPGTRLLVL.

The chain joins TRBV27 to TRBJ2-1, with D hard to call. V was pared by 1 base and J by 13 bases, with 14 bases between. Germline V gives CDR1 MNHEY, CDR2 SMNVEV (reference sequence). The length of the CDR3 is 13 residues. The CDR3 loop is CASSLYTPPLQFF. The CDR3 DNA is TGTGCCAGCAGTTTATATACCCCCCCATTACAGTTCTTC.

The chain combines TRBV28 with TRBJ2-1, with 11 positions matching TRBD1. CDR1 is MDHEN and CDR2 is SYDVKM in the germline V gene. The CDR3 has 21 amino acids. Trimming took 6 bases from V and 0 from J; bases not matched to a gene: 19. For the CDR3, the DNA is TGTGCCAGCAGCCGTTTAGGTGGGGGGACAGGGGGTCCGAGCTCCTACAATGAGCAGTTCTTC. Translation gives CASSRLGGGTGGPSSYNEQFF.

With regard to this clone: The same CDR3 also results from other DNA sequences found in this sample. CDR3 protein: CASSSSYGYTF. The CDR3 nucleotides read TGTGCCAGCAGTTCCTCCTATGGCTACACCTTC. The chain is built from TRBV28 and TRBJ1-2; D is uncertain. V was shortened by 4 bases and J by 4 bases, with 4 bases between the two germline ends. This CDR3 is 11 amino acids long. Germline V CDR1 and CDR2: MDHEN, SYDVKM.

The rearrangement uses TRBV12-5 and TRBJ2-3; a possible D gene is TRBD2 (6 bases). The germline gives CDR1 LGHNT, CDR2 FRNRAP. V gave up 4 bases and J gave up 7 bases, with 24 bases separating them. This CDR3 region has 17 residues. CDR3: CASGSRPRGTPRNTQYF. Here the CDR3 DNA reads TGTGCTAGTGGTTCACGCCCACGGGGGACCCCGAGAAATACGCAGTATTTT. The full variable domain, in which reference TRBV12-5 and TRBJ2-3 provide the parts outside the CDR3, is DARVTQTPRHKVTEMGQEVTMRCQPILGHNTVFWYRQTMMQGLELLAYFRNRAPLDDSGMPKDRFSAEMPDATLATLKIQPSEPRDSAVYFCASGSRPRGTPRNTQYFGPGTRLTVL.

In its sample, this clone was seen once. The chain uses TRBV9 and TRBJ2-2; D perhaps matches TRBD2 (6 bases). Trimming left V 2 bases short and J 3 bases short, with 11 bases between. The CDR3 covers 15 residues. The germline V gene has CDR1 SGDLS and CDR2 YYNGEE. DNA of the CDR3: TGTGCCAGCAGCGTGAGTACGGGGGACACCGGGGAGCTGTTTTTT. It codes for CASSVSTGDTGELFF.

This rearrangement joins TRBV18 to TRBJ2-1; D remains ambiguous. The CDR3 is made up of 16 amino acids. Per germline, CDR1 KGHSH and CDR2 LQKENI. V was trimmed by 4 bases and J by 5 bases, leaving 18 bases between them. The CDR3 region has the DNA TGTGCCAGCTCACGTGCACAGTCCCTCATCGACAATGAGCAGTTCTTC. Translation gives CASSRAQSLIDNEQFF.

V and J are TRBV18 and TRBJ1-5; D is undetermined. The length of the CDR3 is 15 residues. V shed 3 bases and J shed 0 bases, with 9 bases lying between them. In germline, CDR1 is KGHSH, CDR2 LQKENI. CDR3 nucleotide sequence: TGTGCCAGCTCACCCCGGGGTTATAGCAATCAGCCCCAGCATTTT. This gives the protein CASSPRGYSNQPQHF. The complete variable domain, with remaining parts taken from reference TRBV18 and TRBJ1-5, reads NAGVMQNPRHLVRRRGQEARLRCSPMKGHSHVYWYRQLPEEGLKFMVYLQKENIIDESGMPKERFSAEFPKEGPSILRIQQVVRGDSAAYFCASSPRGYSNQPQHFGDGTRLSIL.

This clone was seen once. The chain has TRBV19 and TRBJ1-2; D might be TRBD1 (6 bases). The CDR3 length is 15 residues. From germline, CDR1 is LNHDA and CDR2 SQIVND (reference sequence). V shed 5 bases and J shed 1 base, with 14 bases lying between them. The CDR3 region is CASSPQGSRNYGYTF. The CDR3 region has the DNA TGTGCCAGTAGTCCACAGGGCTCTCGTAACTATGGCTACACCTTC.